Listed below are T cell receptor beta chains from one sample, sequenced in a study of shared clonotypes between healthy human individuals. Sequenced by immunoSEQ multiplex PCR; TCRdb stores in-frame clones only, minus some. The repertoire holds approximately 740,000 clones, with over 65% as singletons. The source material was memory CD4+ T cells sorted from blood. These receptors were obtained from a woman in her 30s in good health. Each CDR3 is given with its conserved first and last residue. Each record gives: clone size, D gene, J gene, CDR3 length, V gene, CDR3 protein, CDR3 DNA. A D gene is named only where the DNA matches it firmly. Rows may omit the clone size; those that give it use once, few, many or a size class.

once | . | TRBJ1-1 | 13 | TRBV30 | CAWSVRTNTEAFF | TGTGCCTGGAGTGTTCGGACGAACACTGAAGCTTTCTTT
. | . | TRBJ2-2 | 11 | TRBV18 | CASSPGLSWLF | TGTGCCAGCTCACCGGGACTTTCTTGGCTTTTT
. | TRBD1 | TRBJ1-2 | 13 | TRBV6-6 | CASSYEGTGVIAF | TGTGCCAGCAGTTACGAGGGGACAGGGGTAATTGCCTTC
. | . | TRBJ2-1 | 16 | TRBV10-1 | CASSGVGGPDYNEQFF | TGCGCCAGCAGTGGGGTTGGGGGGCCGGACTACAATGAGCAGTTCTTC
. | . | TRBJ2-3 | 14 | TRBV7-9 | CASSLGQSTDTQYF | TGTGCCAGCAGCTTAGGTCAGAGCACAGATACGCAGTATTTT
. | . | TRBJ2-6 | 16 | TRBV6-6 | CASSYSMGSGANVLTF | TGTGCCAGCAGTTACTCGATGGGATCTGGGGCCAACGTCCTGACTTTC
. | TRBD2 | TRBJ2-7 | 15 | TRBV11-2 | CASSSSGLAGVLQYF | TGTGCCAGCAGCTCATCGGGACTAGCGGGAGTGTTGCAGTACTTC
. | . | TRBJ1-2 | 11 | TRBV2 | CASSEQGGYTF | TGTGCCAGCAGTGAACAAGGGGGCTACACCTTC
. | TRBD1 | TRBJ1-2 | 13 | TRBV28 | CASGNRGSYGYTF | TGTGCCAGCGGGAACAGGGGAAGCTATGGCTACACCTTC
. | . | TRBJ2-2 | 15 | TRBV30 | CAWSVLGSNTGELFF | TGTGCCTGGAGTGTACTTGGAAGCAACACCGGGGAGCTGTTTTTT
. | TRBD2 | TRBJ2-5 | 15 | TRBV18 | CASSSYPGGGETQYF | TGTGCCAGCTCATCCTATCCTGGCGGGGGAGAGACCCAGTACTTC
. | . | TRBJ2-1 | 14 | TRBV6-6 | CATRLGQNANEQFF | TGTGCCACCCGACTGGGACAAAACGCTAATGAGCAGTTCTTC
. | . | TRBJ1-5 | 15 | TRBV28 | CASSLSRVVNQPQHF | TGTGCCAGCAGTCTTTCCAGGGTTGTCAATCAGCCCCAGCATTTT